The 3 T cell receptor beta chains below all came from one sample that was sequenced in a study of T-cell memory formation after mild COVID-19. TCRdb re-called the 5' RACE reads through MiXCR, storing one row per CDR3 protein. The repertoire holds 450,000 or so distinct CDR3 sequences, with roughly 25% as singletons. The material sequenced was PBMCs or a T cell subset sorted from them (not recorded which). The receptor set was obtained from an adult woman who had mild COVID-19 (a few samples of this study predate the infection). Cell type and time point are not known.

This clonotype was counted a few times. The chain is built from TRBV24-1 and TRBJ2-5; TRBD2 matches at 11 bases. Germline trimming cut 5 bases from V and 2 bases from J; bases unmatched to any gene: 9. The CDR3 length is 17 residues. Germline lookup yields CDR1 KGHDR and CDR2 SFDVKD. DNA of the CDR3: TGTGCCACCAGTGCCTCGGGGGCTAGCGGGAGGCAAGAGACCCAGTACTTC. It yields the protein CATSASGASGRQETQYF.

This clonotype was recorded many times. The V call is TRBV2, the J call TRBJ2-5; D uncertain. CDR1 SNHLY and CDR2 FYNNEI come from the germline V gene. Trimming shortened V by 8 bases and J by 5 bases, and 15 bases separated the two germline ends. The CDR3 extends over 13 amino acids. Here the CDR3 reads CASLVSNMETQYF. CDR3 in DNA: TGTGCCAGCTTAGTGAGTAACATGGAGACCCAGTACTTC.

This clonotype was counted between two and nine times. This chain connects TRBV7-8 to TRBJ2-7; tentative D call: TRBD1 (5 bases). Germline-derived CDR1 and CDR2 are SGHVS and FQNEAQ. Trimming removed 6 bases from V and 2 bases from J, with 14 bases in between. The CDR3 runs to 14 residues. The CDR3 DNA is TGTGCCAGCAGAACCAGGGTTCGGCCCTACGAGCAGTACTTC. Its protein is CASRTRVRPYEQYF.